This T cell receptor (beta chain) derives from a study of beta chain features in type 1 diabetes. There are a few counts of this clone. Its antigen remains unknown. General study findings and limits: In patients and controls equally, PCR might favor templates that are shorter.

CDR1 and CDR2 from the germline V gene are LGHNA and YSLEER. The J segment lost 5 bases and the V segment lost 8 bases, leaving 5 bases of the junction unmatched. The CDR3 extends over 13 amino acids. The investigators reverse transcribed all of the isolated RNA, so they sequenced expressed TCRB transcripts. Data came from immunoSEQ multiplex PCR; TCRdb stores just in-frame clones and leaves some out. The top ten clones hold about 0.61% of a sample with about 130,000 clones, just over 9% of them seen once. The sequencing input was central memory CD4+ T cells from blood. The clonotype comes from a young man in good health. The chain has TRBV4-3 and TRBJ2-3; 9 bases align to TRBD2. CDR3 bases: TGCGCCAGCGGGGCGGGGGGGCTAGATACGCAGTATTTT. Its translation is CASGAGGLDTQYF.